This TCR beta chain is from a study of blood T cell repertoires in COVID-19. As for the study in general: The study drew acute and convalescent COVID-19 samples from the United States, Italy and Spain. Sample material is recorded as cDNA or gDNA derived from T cells, B-cell-depleted T cells, or PBMCs.

CDR1 is MNHEY and CDR2 is SMNVEV in the germline V gene (reference sequence). The CDR3 has 15 amino acids. The V end lost 2 bases, the J end lost 7 bases, and 16 bases lay between the germline ends. Per the original methods: Reference gene primer amplification gave estimated nucleated cell counts. Here immunoSEQ multiplex PCR was the method, and the copy in TCRdb shows in-frame clones only, minus some. That table gives V, J and clone size, and the DNA gave D and trimming. This repertoire shows approximately 450,000 clones, around 88% found once; its top ten account for 4% to 5.5%. V gene TRBV27 combines with J gene TRBJ2-3; no clear D. Sequenced: peripheral blood. The receptor comes from a woman aged 25 to 39 with acute or convalescent COVID-19. The CDR3 sequence: CASSLDTIPSNTQYF. The CDR3 DNA sequence: TGTGCCAGCAGTTTAGACACCATACCTTCGAATACGCAGTATTTT.